This T cell receptor beta chain was recorded in a study of shared clonotypes between healthy human individuals. About the research overall: Sampling drew on donors who were a couple of women and a few men aged 18 to 49.

General study findings and limits: Naive subsets usually exceeded memory subsets in estimated richness. The naive CD4 repertoires of several donors were compared, and roughly 5.1% of clonotypes were shared. An expected dependence of interdonor clonotype sharing on sequencing depth was noted.

Concerning this clone itself: Its target is not known.

The CDR3 sequence is 14 residues long. V was cut by 6 bases and J by 6 bases, with 17 bases left in between. Germline V CDR1 and CDR2: SNHLY, FYNNEI. Assay used: immunoSEQ multiplex PCR; TCRdb lists only in-frame clones, some missing. The sample includes about 2.4 million clones, under 95% of them seen just once. The J gene is TRBJ1-1, the V gene TRBV2; tentative D call: TRBD1 (6 bases). The TCR sequence derives from a man aged 18 to 30 in good health. Some clones in this sample may be carry-over from other donors' samples. Sequenced sample: naive CD4+ T cells from PBMCs. Subset: CD45RA+ positively selected. The CDR3 nucleotides are TGTGCCAGCAGATTACAGGGAACCGGCCCTGAAGCTTTCTTT. This gives the protein CASRLQGTGPEAFF.